Below are 16 T cell receptor beta chains sequenced from a single sample in a study of blood T cells in healthy people across ages (dated by TCRdb to 2014 to 2015). The library was generated by 5' RACE. Instrument on record: Illumina HiSeq 2500. The second PCR ran for roughly 7 to 11 cycles and used a J-beta primer mix along with a sample-barcoded 5' primer. Through fastp at Q25 and MiXCR, TCRdb rebuilt clones from the public reads, retaining in-frame beta chains. Each entry is one CDR3 protein sequence, shown with its most common DNA and genes. This sample holds over 600,000 distinct CDR3 sequences; roughly three fifths were observed only once. Around 24% of the sample is in the top ten clones. What was sequenced was blood. These TCRs come from a man aged 40-49 years in good health.

Details on this clonotype: Since a much larger clone is just one base distant, this may be a read error. The conserved phenylalanine or tryptophan is not found at the CDR3 terminus, so this likely reflects a read error. The CDR3 region has the DNA TGTGCCAGCAGCTTAGGGGGAGGTAATGAGCAGTACCTC. This encodes CASSLGGGNEQYL. The chain is built from TRBV7-3 and TRBJ2-5; D is possibly TRBD2 (6 bases). Trimming removed 2 bases at V and 11 bases at J, with 15 bases between. Germline V gene sequence: CDR1 SGHTA, CDR2 FQGTGA. This CDR3 comprises 13 residues.

The chain links TRBV12-3 or TRBV12-4 to TRBJ2-6; D unclear. The CDR3 consists of 13 residues. The germline V and J ends were trimmed by 9 bases and 0 bases, with 6 bases remaining between them. The CDR3 region is CASPSSGANVLTF. Written as DNA, the CDR3 is TGTGCCAGTCCTTCCTCTGGGGCCAACGTCCTGACTTTC.

The chain couples TRBV28 to TRBJ2-3, with no clear D. This CDR3 is built from 13 residues. Germline loops: CDR1 MDHEN, CDR2 SYDVKM. Trimming removed 7 bases from V and 0 bases from J, with 8 bases in between. In DNA, the CDR3 is TGTGCCAGCATGAAGTTAAGCACAGATACGCAGTATTTT. Its translation: CASMKLSTDTQYF.

This chain joins TRBV20-1 and TRBJ2-3; a weak D match, TRBD2 (6 bases). The V end lost 0 bases, the J end lost 7 bases, and 17 bases lay between the germline ends. The length of the CDR3 is 15 residues. CDR1 and CDR2 from the germline V gene are DFQATT and SNEGSKA (reference sequence). Here the CDR3 DNA reads TGCAGTGCTAGAGATCGGGGAGGTAGTCCTCATACGCAGTATTTT. Translating gives CSARDRGGSPHTQYF.

This clonotype has just a few counts. The V gene is TRBV5-1, the J gene TRBJ2-1; maybe TRBD1 (6 bases). The CDR3 contains 16 residues. V dropped 0 bases and J dropped 10 bases, with 20 bases sitting between them. Germline CDR1 is SGHRS and CDR2 is YFSETQ. This CDR3 reads CASSLVRGGLSSEQFF. CDR3 nucleotides: TGCGCCAGCAGCTTGGTGCGAGGGGGTTTATCTAGCGAGCAGTTCTTC.

The chain links TRBV4-1 to TRBJ2-7; D is undetermined. This CDR3 comprises 14 residues. Germline V gene lookup returns CDR1 MGHRA and CDR2 YSYEKL. V dropped 3 bases and J dropped 0 bases, with 9 bases sitting between them. For the CDR3, the DNA is TGCGCCAGCAGCCAGGCGACAAGCTCCTACGAGCAGTACTTC. It yields the protein CASSQATSSYEQYF.

V is TRBV7-9 and J is TRBJ2-1; possible D gene TRBD2, 6 bases. The CDR3 extends over 15 amino acids. Trimming shortened V by 4 bases and J by 7 bases, and 17 bases separated the two germline ends. Germline assignment: CDR1 SEHNR and CDR2 FQNEAQ (reference sequence). The CDR3 reads CASSSGLGGTNEQFF. CDR3 coding DNA: TGTGCCAGCAGCTCGGGACTCGGAGGTACAAATGAGCAGTTCTTC.

This sequence joins TRBV10-3 and TRBJ2-5, with D maybe TRBD2 (5 bases). The CDR3 loop spans 12 amino acids. The V gene lost 6 bases and the J gene lost 6 bases, with 11 bases spanning the gap. CDR1 ENHRY and CDR2 SYGVKD come from the germline V gene. In DNA, the CDR3 is TGTGCCATCAGCCCCGAGGGTCAGACCCAGTACTTC. This encodes CAISPEGQTQYF.

This clonotype was detected a few times. V usage is TRBV29-1 and J usage is TRBJ1-5; tentative D call: TRBD1 (6 bases). The CDR3 extends over 14 amino acids. Germline lookup yields CDR1 SQVTM and CDR2 ANQGSEA. V lost 7 bases and J 6 bases, leaving 19 bases between the germline ends. The CDR3 is CSAQFGGAGQPQHF. CDR3 coding DNA: TGCAGCGCCCAGTTTGGGGGGGCCGGTCAGCCCCAGCATTTT.

This clonotype was counted between two and nine times. The rearrangement joins TRBV7-2 to TRBJ2-3; 7 bases align to TRBD1. CDR3 length: 16 residues. With 3 bases clipped from V and 0 bases from J, the junction kept 6 bases outside the gene matches. Germline CDR1 reads SGHTA; CDR2 reads FQGNSA. The CDR3 is CASSLGHRGSTDTQYF. CDR3 coding DNA: TGTGCCAGCAGCTTGGGGCACAGGGGTAGCACAGATACGCAGTATTTT.

The chain is built from TRBV4-3 and TRBJ1-6; 10 bases align to TRBD1. The germline gives CDR1 LGHNA, CDR2 YSLEER. J gave up 9 bases and V 4 bases, and 3 bases lay outside the gene matches. The CDR3 is 14 residues long. For the CDR3, the DNA is TGCGCCAGCAGCCCGGGACAGGGGACTTCACCCCTCCACTTT. Translation gives CASSPGQGTSPLHF.

This chain links TRBV10-3 with TRBJ2-1, with 8 bases lining up with TRBD1. The germline gives CDR1 ENHRY, CDR2 SYGVKD. The trim removed 3 bases at V and 7 bases at J, leaving 11 bases unmatched. CDR3 size: 16 residues. The CDR3 DNA is TGTGCCATCAGTGAACCAAAGGACAGGGAAGGGAATGAGCAGTTCTTC. Translating gives CAISEPKDREGNEQFF.

The J gene is TRBJ1-5, the V gene TRBV20-1; D unresolved. V was trimmed by 6 bases and J by 5 bases, leaving 17 bases between them. The CDR3 has 14 amino acids. Looked up from germline, CDR1 is DFQATT and CDR2 is SNEGSKA (reference sequence). CDR3 nucleotide sequence: TGCAGTGCCGAGGGTCTAACGACCGATCAGCCCCAGCATTTT. Its translation is CSAEGLTTDQPQHF.

The J gene is TRBJ2-5, the V gene TRBV29-1; unclear D gene. Germline V gene lookup returns CDR1 SQVTM and CDR2 ANQGSEA. The V end lost 8 bases, the J end lost 3 bases, and 7 bases lay between the germline ends. This CDR3 spans 10 amino acids. The CDR3, as DNA: TGCAGCTCCCGGGAAGAGACCCAGTACTTC. Translated, it gives CSSREETQYF.

There are a few counts of this clonotype. The chain is built from TRBV2 and TRBJ1-1; D not certain. V gave up 3 bases and J gave up 1 base, with 6 bases separating them. The length of the CDR3 is 13 residues. Germline V lookup: CDR1 SNHLY, CDR2 FYNNEI. CDR3 residues: CASSDTRNTEAFF. The CDR3 nucleotides are TGTGCCAGCAGTGATACGAGGAACACTGAAGCTTTCTTT.

This clonotype was detected many times. This rearrangement joins TRBV7-2 to TRBJ2-6; D is unresolved. V shed 2 bases and J shed 2 bases, with 7 bases lying between them. This CDR3 has 15 residues. Germline-derived CDR1 and CDR2 are SGHTA and FQGNSA. The CDR3 bases are TGTGCCAGCAGCTTATTGGGGACTGGGGCCAACGTCCTGACTTTC. Translation: CASSLLGTGANVLTF.